Below are 2 T cell receptor beta chains sequenced from a single sample in a study of cytomegalovirus exposure and HLA in healthy donors. Here immunoSEQ multiplex PCR was the method, and the copy in TCRdb shows in-frame clones only, minus some. The table shows roughly 58,000 clones, with 75% to 95% occurring only once. Source material: PBMCs. The receptors come from a man aged 18 to 30 in good health and CMV-seronegative.

The V gene is TRBV2, the J gene TRBJ1-5; D perhaps matches TRBD1 (5 bases). CDR3 length: 15 amino acids. Germline-derived CDR1 and CDR2 are SNHLY and FYNNEI. V was clipped by 8 bases and J by 2 bases, with 16 bases between them. Written as DNA, the CDR3 is TGTGCCAGCGGTCGGGGGAATTCGGGCAATCAGCCCCAGCATTTT. Translating it yields CASGRGNSGNQPQHF.

The chain is built from TRBV7-2 and TRBJ2-5; 8 bases are a match to TRBD2. The V segment lost 5 bases and the J segment 5 bases; nucleotides outside the gene matches: 13. CDR1 is SGHTA, CDR2 FQGNSA, per germline. The CDR3 covers 16 residues. CDR3 sequence: CASSLRRLTGGETQYF. The CDR3 region has the DNA TGTGCCAGCAGCCTTCGGCGTCTCACGGGGGGGGAGACCCAGTACTTC.